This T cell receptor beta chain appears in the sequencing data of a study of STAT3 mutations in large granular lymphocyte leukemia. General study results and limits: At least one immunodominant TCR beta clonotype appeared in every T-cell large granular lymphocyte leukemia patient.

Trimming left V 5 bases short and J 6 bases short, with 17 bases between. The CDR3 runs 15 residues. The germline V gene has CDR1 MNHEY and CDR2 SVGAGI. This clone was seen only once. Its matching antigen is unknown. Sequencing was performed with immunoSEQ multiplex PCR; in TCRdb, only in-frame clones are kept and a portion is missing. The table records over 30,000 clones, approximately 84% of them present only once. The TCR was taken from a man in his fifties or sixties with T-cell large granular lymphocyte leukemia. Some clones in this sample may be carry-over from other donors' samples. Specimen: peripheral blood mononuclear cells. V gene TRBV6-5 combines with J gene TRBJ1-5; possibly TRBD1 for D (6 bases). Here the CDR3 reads CASSPRGGGGQPQHF. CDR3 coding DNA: TGTGCCAGCAGTCCCCGGGGAGGGGGAGGTCAGCCCCAGCATTTT.